One T cell receptor beta chain is described in this entry. The ends were cut back, 0 bases at V and 7 bases at J, with 8 bases in the middle. CDR1 and CDR2 from the germline V gene are SGHAT and FQNNGV. The CDR3 is 13 residues long. The data belong to a study of blood T cell repertoires in COVID-19. Assay: immunoSEQ multiplex PCR; the TCRdb copy retains only in-frame clones and omits some. The table records hundreds of thousands of clones, about 87% of them present only once. The gene calls are TRBV11-2 and TRBJ2-3; the D gene is possibly TRBD2 (5 bases). This TCR came from a woman younger than 30 with acute or convalescent COVID-19. Sample: peripheral blood. The CDR3 DNA reads TGTGCCAGCAGCTTAGATCCGGGAAATACGCAGTATTTT. It codes for CASSLDPGNTQYF. Using reference TRBV11-2 and TRBJ2-3 for the parts outside the CDR3, the full variable domain is EAGVAQSPRYKIIEKRQSVAFWCNPISGHATLYWYQQILGQGPKLLIQFQNNGVVDDSQLPKDRFSAERLKGVDSTLKIQPAKLEDSAVYLCASSLDPGNTQYFGPGTRLTVL.